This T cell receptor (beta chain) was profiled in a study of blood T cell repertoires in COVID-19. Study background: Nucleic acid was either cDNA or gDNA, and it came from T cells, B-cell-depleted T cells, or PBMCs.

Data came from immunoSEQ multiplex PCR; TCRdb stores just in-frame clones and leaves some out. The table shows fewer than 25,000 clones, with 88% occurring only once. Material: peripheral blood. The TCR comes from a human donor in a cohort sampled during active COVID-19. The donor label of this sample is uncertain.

CDR3 bases: TGTGCCAGCAGCTTAACTAGCGCCTCCTACGAGCAGTACTTC. The encoded protein is CASSLTSASYEQYF. V gene TRBV11-2 combines with J gene TRBJ2-7; 7 positions match TRBD2. This CDR3 comprises 14 residues. Per germline, CDR1 SGHAT and CDR2 FQNNGV. The junction had 1 base not matched to a gene; V was cut back by 2 bases and J by 0 bases.